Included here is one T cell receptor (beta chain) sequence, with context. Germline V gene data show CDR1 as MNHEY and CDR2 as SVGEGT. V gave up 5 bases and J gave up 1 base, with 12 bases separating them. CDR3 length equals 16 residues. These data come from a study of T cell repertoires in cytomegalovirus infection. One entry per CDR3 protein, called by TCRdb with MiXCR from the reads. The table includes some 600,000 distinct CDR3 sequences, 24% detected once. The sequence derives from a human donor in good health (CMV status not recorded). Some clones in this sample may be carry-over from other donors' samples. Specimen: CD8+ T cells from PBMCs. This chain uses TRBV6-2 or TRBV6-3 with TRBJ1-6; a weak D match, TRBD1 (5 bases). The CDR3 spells CASSLLRESYNSPLHF. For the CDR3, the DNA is TGTGCCAGCAGTCTTCTCAGGGAATCCTATAATTCACCCCTCCACTTT.